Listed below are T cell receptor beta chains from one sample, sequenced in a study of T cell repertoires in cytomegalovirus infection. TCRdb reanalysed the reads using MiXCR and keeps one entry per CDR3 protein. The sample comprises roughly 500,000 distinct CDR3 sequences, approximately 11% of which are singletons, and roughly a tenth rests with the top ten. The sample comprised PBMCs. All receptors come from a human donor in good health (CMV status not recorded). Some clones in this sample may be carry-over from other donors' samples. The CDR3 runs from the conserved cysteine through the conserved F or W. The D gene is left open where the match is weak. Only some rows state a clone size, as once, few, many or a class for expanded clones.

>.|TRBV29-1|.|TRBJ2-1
CSARQNSYNEQFF
TGCAGCGCCCGACAGAACTCCTACAATGAGCAGTTCTTC
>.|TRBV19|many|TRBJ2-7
CASSSISGYEQYF
TGTGCCAGTAGTTCCATCTCCGGCTACGAGCAGTACTTC
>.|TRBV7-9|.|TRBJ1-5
CASSPEGEYQQHF
TGTGCCAGCAGCCCGGAGGGGGAATACCAGCAGCATTTT
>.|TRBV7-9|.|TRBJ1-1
CASSPDASTEAFF
TGTGCCAGCAGTCCGGACGCCAGCACTGAAGCTTTCTTT
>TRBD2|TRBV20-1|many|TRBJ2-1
CSEGSSGTYNEQFF
TGCAGTGAGGGATCTAGCGGAACCTACAATGAGCAGTTCTTC
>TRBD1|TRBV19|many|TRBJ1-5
CASSIDRQGRNQPQHF
TGTGCCAGTAGTATAGACCGACAGGGGCGCAATCAGCCCCAGCATTTT
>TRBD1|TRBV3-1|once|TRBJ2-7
CASSQDTGDSYEQYF
TGTGCCAGCAGCCAAGATACAGGGGATTCCTACGAGCAGTACTTC
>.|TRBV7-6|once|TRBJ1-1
CASSSRRVGGTEAFF
TGTGCCAGCAGCTCGCGCAGGGTTGGCGGCACTGAAGCTTTCTTT
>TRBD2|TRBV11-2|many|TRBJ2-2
CASSLVASGKAGELFF
TGTGCCAGCAGCTTAGTGGCTAGCGGGAAGGCCGGGGAGCTGTTTTTT
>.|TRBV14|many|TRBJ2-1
CASSLFVGGSGMNEQFF
TGTGCCAGCAGCCTCTTCGTGGGGGGCTCCGGGATGAATGAGCAGTTCTTC
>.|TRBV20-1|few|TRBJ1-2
CSAPRSGGGGYGYTF
TGCAGTGCTCCCCGATCAGGAGGAGGGGGCTATGGCTACACCTTC
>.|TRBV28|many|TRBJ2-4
CASSLGPRAKNIQYF
TGTGCCAGCAGTTTGGGGCCGCGAGCCAAAAACATTCAGTACTTC
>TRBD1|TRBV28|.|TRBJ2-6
CASTFSRTGPFSGANVLTF
TGTGCCAGCACCTTCTCTCGGACAGGGCCATTCTCTGGGGCCAACGTCCTGACTTTC
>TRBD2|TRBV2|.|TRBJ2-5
CASTGGGATTQYF
TGTGCCAGCACCGGCGGGGGGGCCACGACCCAGTACTTC
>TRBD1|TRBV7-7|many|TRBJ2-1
CASSPDRAYNEQFF
TGTGCCAGCAGCCCGGACAGGGCATACAATGAGCAGTTCTTC
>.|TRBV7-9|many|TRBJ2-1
CASSDDSIQQFF
TGTGCCAGCAGCGACGACTCCATTCAGCAGTTCTTC
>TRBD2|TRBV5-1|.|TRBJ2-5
CASSLAKAGGPRETQYF
TGCGCCAGCAGCTTGGCCAAGGCGGGGGGGCCCCGGGAGACCCAGTACTTC
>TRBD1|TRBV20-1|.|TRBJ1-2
CSAPKQGTNYGYTF
TGCAGTGCCCCTAAACAGGGGACCAACTATGGCTACACCTTC
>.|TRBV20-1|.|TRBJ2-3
CSALVARRDTQYF
TGCAGTGCGCTTGTCGCGCGCCGAGATACGCAGTATTTT
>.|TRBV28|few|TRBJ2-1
CASSLQLLATSYNEQFF
TGTGCCAGCAGTTTACAACTTTTGGCAACCTCCTACAATGAGCAGTTCTTC